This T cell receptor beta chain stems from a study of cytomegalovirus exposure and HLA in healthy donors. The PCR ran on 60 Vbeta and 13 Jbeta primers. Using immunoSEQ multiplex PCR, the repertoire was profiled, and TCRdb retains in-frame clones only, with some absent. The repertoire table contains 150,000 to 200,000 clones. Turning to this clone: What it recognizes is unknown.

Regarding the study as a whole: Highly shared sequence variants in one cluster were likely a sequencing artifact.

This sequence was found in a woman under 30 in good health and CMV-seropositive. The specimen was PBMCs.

Here the CDR3 DNA reads TGTGCCAGCAGCGGACTAGCGGGATCTAAAGAGACCCAGTACTTC. Translation: CASSGLAGSKETQYF. The chain combines TRBV27 with TRBJ2-5, with 12 bases identical to TRBD2. From germline, CDR1 is MNHEY and CDR2 SMNVEV (reference sequence). This CDR3 comprises 15 residues. V lost 6 bases and J lost 3; bases outside the gene matches: 5.